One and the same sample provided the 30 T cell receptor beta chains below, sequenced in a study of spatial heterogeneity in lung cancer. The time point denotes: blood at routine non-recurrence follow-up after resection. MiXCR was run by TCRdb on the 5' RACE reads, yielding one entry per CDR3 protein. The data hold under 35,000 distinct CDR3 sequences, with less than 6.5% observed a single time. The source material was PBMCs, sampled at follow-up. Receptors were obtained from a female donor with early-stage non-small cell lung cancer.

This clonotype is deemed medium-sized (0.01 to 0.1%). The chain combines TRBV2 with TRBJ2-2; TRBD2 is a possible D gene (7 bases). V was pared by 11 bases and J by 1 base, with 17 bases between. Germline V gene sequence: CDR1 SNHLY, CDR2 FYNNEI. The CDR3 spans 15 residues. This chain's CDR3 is CACRGAAENTGELFF. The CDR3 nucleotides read TGTGCCTGCCGGGGGGCGGCCGAGAACACCGGGGAGCTGTTTTTT.

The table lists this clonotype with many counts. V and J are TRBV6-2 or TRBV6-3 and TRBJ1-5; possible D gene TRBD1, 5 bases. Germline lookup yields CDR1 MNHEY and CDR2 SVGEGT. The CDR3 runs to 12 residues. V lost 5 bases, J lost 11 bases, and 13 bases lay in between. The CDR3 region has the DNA TGTGCCAGCAGTACAACAGGAGGAGCCCAGCATTTT. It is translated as CASSTTGGAQHF.

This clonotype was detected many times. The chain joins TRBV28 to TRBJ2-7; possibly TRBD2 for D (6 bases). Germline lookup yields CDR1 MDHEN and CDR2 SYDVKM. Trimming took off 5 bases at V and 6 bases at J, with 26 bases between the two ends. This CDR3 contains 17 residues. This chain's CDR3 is CASSLSIGLANIGEQYF. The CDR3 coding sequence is TGTGCCAGCAGTCTATCTATTGGCCTAGCGAATATCGGCGAGCAGTACTTC.

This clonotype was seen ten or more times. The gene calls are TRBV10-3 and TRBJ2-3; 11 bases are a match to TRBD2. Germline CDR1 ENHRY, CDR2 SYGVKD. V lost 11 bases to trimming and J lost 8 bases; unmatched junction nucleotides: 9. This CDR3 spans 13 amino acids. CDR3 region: CAAGTSGQGTQYF. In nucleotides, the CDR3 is TGTGCCGCCGGGACTAGCGGACAAGGTACGCAGTATTTT.

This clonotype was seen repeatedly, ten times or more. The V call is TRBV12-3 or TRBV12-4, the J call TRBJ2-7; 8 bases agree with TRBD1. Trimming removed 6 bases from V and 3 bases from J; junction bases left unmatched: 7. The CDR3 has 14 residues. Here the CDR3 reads CASRGTGSFYEQYF. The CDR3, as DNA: TGTGCCAGCAGAGGGACAGGATCGTTCTACGAGCAGTACTTC.

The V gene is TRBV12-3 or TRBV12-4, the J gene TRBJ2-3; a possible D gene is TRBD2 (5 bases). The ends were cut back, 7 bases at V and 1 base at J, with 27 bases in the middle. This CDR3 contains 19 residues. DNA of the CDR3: TGTGCCAGCAAGGGAATTTCTGAGGGTCTAGCTCGGGGCACAGATACGCAGTATTTT. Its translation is CASKGISEGLARGTDTQYF.

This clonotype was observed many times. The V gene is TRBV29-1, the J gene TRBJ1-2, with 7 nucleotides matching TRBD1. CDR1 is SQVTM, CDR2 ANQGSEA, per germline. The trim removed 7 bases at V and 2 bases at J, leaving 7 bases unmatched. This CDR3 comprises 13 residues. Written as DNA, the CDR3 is TGCAGCGCCTCTGAGACAGGGAACTATGGCTACACCTTC. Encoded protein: CSASETGNYGYTF.

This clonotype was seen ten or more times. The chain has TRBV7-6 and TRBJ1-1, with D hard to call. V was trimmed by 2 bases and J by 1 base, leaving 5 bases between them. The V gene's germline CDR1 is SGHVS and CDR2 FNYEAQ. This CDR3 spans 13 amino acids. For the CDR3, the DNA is TGTGCCAGCAGCTTATTCGGGAACACTGAAGCTTTCTTT. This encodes CASSLFGNTEAFF. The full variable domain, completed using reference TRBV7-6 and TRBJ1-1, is GAGVSQSPRYKVTKRGQDVALRCDPISGHVSLYWYRQALGQGPEFLTYFNYEAQQDKSGLPNDRFSAERPEGSISTLTIQRTEQRDSAMYRCASSLFGNTEAFFGQGTRLTVV.

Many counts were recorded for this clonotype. The CDR3 region has the DNA TGTGCCAGCAGCTTAGATCTCCGCTCTATGGGCTACACCTTC. This codes for CASSLDLRSMGYTF. V gene TRBV11-2 combines with J gene TRBJ1-2, with D uncertain. V shed 0 bases and J shed 8 bases, with 13 bases lying between them. The V gene's germline CDR1 is SGHAT and CDR2 FQNNGV. The CDR3 is 14 amino acids.

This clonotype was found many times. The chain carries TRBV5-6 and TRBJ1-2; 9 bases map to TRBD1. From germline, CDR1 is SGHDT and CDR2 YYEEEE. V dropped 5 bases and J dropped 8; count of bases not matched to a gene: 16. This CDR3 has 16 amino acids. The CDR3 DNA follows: TGTGCCAGCAGTTATCCGGGACAGGGCCCGGGCGAAGGCTACACCTTC. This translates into CASSYPGQGPGEGYTF.

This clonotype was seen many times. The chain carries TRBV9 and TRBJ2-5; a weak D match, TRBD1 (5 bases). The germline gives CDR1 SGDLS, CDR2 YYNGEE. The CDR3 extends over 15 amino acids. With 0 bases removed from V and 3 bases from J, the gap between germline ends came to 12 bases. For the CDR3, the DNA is TGTGCCAGCAGCGTAGATTGGAACAGGAAAGAGACCCAGTACTTC. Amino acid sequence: CASSVDWNRKETQYF.

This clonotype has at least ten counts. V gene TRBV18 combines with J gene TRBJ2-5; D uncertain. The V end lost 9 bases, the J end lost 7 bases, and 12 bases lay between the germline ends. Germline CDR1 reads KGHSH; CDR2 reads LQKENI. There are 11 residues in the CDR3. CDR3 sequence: CASESRGTQYF. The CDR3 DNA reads TGTGCCAGTGAGTCCCGTGGGACCCAGTACTTC.

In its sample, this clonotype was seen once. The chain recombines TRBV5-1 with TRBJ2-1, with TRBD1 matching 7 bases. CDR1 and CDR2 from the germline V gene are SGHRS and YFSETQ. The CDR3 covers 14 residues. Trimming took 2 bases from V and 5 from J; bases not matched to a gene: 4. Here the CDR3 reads CASSLPRGHNEQFF. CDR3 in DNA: TGCGCCAGCAGCTTACCTAGGGGGCACAATGAGCAGTTCTTC.

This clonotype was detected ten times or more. The chain's CDR3 is CAIRTGTGENIQYF. The CDR3 DNA reads as TGTGCCATCAGGACGGGGACAGGGGAAAACATTCAGTACTTC. This chain joins TRBV10-3 and TRBJ2-4; 10 nucleotides match TRBD1. Germline CDR1 is ENHRY and CDR2 is SYGVKD. This CDR3 has 14 residues. Losses at the gene ends were 6 bases for V and 5 bases for J; bases not matched to a gene: 4.

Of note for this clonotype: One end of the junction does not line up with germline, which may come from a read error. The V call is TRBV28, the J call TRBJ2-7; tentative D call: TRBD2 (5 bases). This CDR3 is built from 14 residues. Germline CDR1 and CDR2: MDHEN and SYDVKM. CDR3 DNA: TGTGTCAGCACCAAGGACTGGAGCTCCTACGAGCAGTACTTC. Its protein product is CVSTKDWSSYEQYF.

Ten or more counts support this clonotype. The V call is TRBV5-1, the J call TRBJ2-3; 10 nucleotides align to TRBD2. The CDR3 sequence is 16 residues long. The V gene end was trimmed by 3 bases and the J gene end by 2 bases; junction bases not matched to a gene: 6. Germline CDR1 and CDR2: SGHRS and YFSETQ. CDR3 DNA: TGCGCCAGCAGCTCAATAGCGGGGGGACCCACAGATACGCAGTATTTT. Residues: CASSSIAGGPTDTQYF.

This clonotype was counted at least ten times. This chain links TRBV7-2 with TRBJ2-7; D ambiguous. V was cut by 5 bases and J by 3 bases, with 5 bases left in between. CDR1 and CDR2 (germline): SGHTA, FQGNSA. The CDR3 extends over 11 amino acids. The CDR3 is CASSLRYEQYF. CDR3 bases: TGTGCCAGCAGCCTTCGCTACGAGCAGTACTTC.

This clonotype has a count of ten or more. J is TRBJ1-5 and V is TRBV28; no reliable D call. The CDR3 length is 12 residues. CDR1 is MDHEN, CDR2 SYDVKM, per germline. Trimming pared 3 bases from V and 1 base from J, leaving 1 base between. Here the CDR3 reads CASSFSNQPQHF. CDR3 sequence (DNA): TGTGCCAGCAGTTTCAGCAATCAGCCCCAGCATTTT.

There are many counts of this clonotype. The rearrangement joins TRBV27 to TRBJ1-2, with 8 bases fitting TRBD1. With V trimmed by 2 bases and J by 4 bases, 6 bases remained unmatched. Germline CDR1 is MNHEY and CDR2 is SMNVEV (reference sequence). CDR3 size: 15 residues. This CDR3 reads CASSLGPGQAYGYTF. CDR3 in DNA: TGTGCCAGCAGTTTAGGACCGGGACAGGCCTATGGCTACACCTTC.

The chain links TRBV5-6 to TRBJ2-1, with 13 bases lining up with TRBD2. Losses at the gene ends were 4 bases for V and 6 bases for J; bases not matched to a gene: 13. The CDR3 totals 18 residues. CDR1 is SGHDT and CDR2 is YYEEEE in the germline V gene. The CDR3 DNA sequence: TGTGCCAGCAGCGAGGGACAGCCGGGACTAGCGGGAAGCAATGAGCAGTTCTTC. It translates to CASSEGQPGLAGSNEQFF. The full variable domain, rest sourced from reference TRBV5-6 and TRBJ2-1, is DAGVTQSPTHLIKTRGQQVTLRCSPKSGHDTVSWYQQALGQGPQFIFQYYEEEERQRGNFPDRFSGHQFPNYSSELNVNALLLGDSALYLCASSEGQPGLAGSNEQFFGPGTRLTVL.

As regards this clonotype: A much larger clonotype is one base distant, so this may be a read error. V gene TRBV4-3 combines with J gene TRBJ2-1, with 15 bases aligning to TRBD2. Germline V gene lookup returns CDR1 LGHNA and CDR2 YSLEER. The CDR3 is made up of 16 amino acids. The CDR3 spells CAGSQDGLAGGHEQFF. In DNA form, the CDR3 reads TGCGCCGGCAGCCAGGACGGACTAGCGGGAGGGCATGAGCAGTTCTTC.

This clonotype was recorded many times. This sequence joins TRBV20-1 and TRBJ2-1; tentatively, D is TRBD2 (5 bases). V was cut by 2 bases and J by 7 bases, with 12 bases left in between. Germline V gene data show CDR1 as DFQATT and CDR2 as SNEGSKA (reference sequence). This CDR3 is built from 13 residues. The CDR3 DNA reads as TGCAGTGCTAGACCAGTCACGGGGAATGAGCAGTTCTTC. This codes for CSARPVTGNEQFF.

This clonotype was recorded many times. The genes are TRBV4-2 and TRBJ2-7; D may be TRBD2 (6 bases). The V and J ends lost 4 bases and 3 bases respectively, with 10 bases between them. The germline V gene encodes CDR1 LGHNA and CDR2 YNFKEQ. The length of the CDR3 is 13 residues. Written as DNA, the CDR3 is TGTGCCAGCAGCCTTGGAGGGTACTACGAGCAGTACTTC. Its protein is CASSLGGYYEQYF.

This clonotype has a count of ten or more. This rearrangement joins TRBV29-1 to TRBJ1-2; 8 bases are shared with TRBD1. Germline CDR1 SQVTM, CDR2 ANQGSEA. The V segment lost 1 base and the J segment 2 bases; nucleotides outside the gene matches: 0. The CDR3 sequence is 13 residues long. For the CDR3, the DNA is TGCAGCGTTGAAGGGACAGGGAACTATGGCTACACCTTC. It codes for CSVEGTGNYGYTF.

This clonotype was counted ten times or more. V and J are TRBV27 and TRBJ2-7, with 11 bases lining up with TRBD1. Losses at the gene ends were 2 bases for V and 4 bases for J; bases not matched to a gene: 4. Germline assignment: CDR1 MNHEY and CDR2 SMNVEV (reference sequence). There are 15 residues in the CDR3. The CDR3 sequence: CASSLGGTGGYEQYF. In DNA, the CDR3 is TGTGCCAGCAGTTTAGGCGGGACAGGGGGGTACGAGCAGTACTTC.

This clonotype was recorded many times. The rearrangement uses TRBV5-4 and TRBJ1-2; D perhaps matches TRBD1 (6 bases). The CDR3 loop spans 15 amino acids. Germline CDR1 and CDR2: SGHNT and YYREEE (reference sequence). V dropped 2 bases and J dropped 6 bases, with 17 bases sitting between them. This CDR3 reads CASSLGGVQGNGYTF. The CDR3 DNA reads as TGTGCCAGCAGCTTAGGCGGTGTACAGGGAAATGGCTACACCTTC.

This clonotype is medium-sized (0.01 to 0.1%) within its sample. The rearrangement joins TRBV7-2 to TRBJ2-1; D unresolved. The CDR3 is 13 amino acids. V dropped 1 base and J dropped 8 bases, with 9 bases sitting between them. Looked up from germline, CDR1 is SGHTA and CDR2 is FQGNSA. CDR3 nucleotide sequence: TGTGCCAGCAGCTTAGGGAGAGGCGATGAGCAGTTCTTC. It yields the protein CASSLGRGDEQFF. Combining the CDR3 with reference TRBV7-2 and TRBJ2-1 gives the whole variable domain GAGVSQSPSNKVTEKGKDVELRCDPISGHTALYWYRQSLGQGLEFLIYFQGNSAPDKSGLPSDRFSAERTGGSVSTLTIQRTQQEDSAVYLCASSLGRGDEQFFGPGTRLTVL.

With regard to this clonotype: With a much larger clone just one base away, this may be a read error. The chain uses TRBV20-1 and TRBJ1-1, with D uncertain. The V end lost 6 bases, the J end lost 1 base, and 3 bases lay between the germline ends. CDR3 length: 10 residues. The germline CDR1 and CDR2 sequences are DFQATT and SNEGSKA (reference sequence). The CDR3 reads CSAGNTEAFF. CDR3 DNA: TGCAGTGCGGGGAACACTGAAGCTTTCTTT.

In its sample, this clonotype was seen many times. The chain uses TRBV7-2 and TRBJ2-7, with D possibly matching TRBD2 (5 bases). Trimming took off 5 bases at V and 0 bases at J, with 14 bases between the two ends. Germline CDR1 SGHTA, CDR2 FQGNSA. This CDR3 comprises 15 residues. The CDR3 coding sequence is TGTGCCAGCAGCCCTTTACCGGGAAGCTCCTACGAGCAGTACTTC. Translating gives CASSPLPGSSYEQYF.

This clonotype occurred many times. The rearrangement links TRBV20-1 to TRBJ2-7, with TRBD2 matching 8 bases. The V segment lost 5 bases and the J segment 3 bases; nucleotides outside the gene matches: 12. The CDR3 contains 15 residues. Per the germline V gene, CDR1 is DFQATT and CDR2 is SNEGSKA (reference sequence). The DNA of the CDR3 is TGCAGTGCTCACCACAGTAGCGGGAAAGGCTACGAGCAGTACTTC. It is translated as CSAHHSSGKGYEQYF.